What follows are 21 T cell receptor beta chains derived from one specimen sequenced in a study of response to subunit inactivated influenza vaccine. TCRdb re-analysed the RT-PCR reads in MiXCR, keeping a single row per CDR3 protein. The sample holds 530,000 or so distinct CDR3 sequences; 25% are singletons and the top ten take over 1.5%. The sequences come from CD4+ T cells sorted from PBMCs, collected 5 days after vaccination. The receptor source for this set is a man aged 50 to 60 who received an inactivated influenza vaccine.

This rearrangement joins TRBV5-4 to TRBJ2-3; TRBD2 matches at 12 bases. J lost 6 bases, V lost 1 base, and 9 bases had no gene match. The CDR3 totals 17 residues. Germline lookup yields CDR1 SGHNT and CDR2 YYREEE (reference sequence). In DNA, the CDR3 is TGTGCCAGCAGCTTGATCCAAACTAGCGGGGGGTTCGATACGCAGTATTTT. Residues: CASSLIQTSGGFDTQYF. Full variable domain (remainder filled in from reference TRBV5-4 and TRBJ2-3): ETGVTQSPTHLIKTRGQQVTLRCSSQSGHNTVSWYQQALGQGPQFIFQYYREEENGRGNFPPRFSGLQFPNYSSELNVNALELDDSALYLCASSLIQTSGGFDTQYFGPGTRLTVL.

The sample holds many counts of this clonotype. The chain links TRBV7-2 to TRBJ1-1; a weak D match, TRBD1 (6 bases). The germline V gene encodes CDR1 SGHTA and CDR2 FQGNSA. CDR3 length: 14 residues. With 1 base removed from V and 5 bases from J, the gap between germline ends came to 11 bases. CDR3 loop: CASSLVGGRTEAFF. The CDR3 nucleotides read TGTGCCAGCAGCTTAGTAGGGGGTCGGACTGAAGCTTTCTTT.

This clonotype was picked up a small number of times. This chain joins TRBV12-2 and TRBJ1-1; the D call in the table, TRBD1, was not verified against the DNA. TRBV12-2 is marked as a pseudogene. This CDR3 is built from 17 residues. CDR3: CASRLSRCDRANTEAFF. CDR3 sequence (DNA): TGTGCAAGTCGCTTAAGTCGGTGCGACAGGGCGAACACTGAAGCTTTCTTT.

This clonotype has at least ten counts. The chain carries TRBV5-1 and TRBJ1-1; D gene ambiguous. The CDR3 sequence is 13 residues long. Deletions cut 2 bases from V and 5 bases from J, with 10 bases between. Germline loops: CDR1 SGHRS, CDR2 YFSETQ. CDR3 region: CASSFTPGTEAFF. CDR3 nucleotides: TGCGCCAGCAGCTTCACTCCGGGGACTGAAGCTTTCTTT.

The chain uses TRBV4-2 and TRBJ2-1, with D possibly being TRBD2 (6 bases). Per the germline V gene, CDR1 is LGHNA and CDR2 is YNFKEQ. There are 14 residues in the CDR3. Trimming left V 0 bases short and J 9 bases short, with 12 bases between. The chain's CDR3 is CASSQDLVSGEQFF. The DNA for the CDR3 is TGTGCCAGCAGCCAAGATCTCGTTAGCGGTGAGCAGTTCTTC.

The chain has TRBV7-9 and TRBJ1-2, with 7 bases lining up with TRBD1. This CDR3 contains 14 residues. From germline, CDR1 is SEHNR and CDR2 FQNEAQ (reference sequence). V lost 5 bases to trimming and J lost 5 bases; unmatched junction nucleotides: 8. This CDR3 reads CASSPGQILYGYTF. CDR3 coding DNA: TGTGCCAGCAGCCCGGGACAGATCCTTTATGGCTACACCTTC. The variable domain in full, completed from reference TRBV7-9 and TRBJ1-2, reads DTGVSQNPRHKITKRGQNVTFRCDPISEHNRLYWYRQTLGQGPEFLTYFQNEAQLEKSRLLSDRFSAERPKGSFSTLEIQRTEQGDSAMYLCASSPGQILYGYTFGSGTRLTVV.

The gene calls are TRBV7-6 and TRBJ1-3; D gene uncertain. Trimming cost V 1 base and J 0 bases, with 13 bases left between them. Germline V gene sequence: CDR1 SGHVS, CDR2 FNYEAQ. This CDR3 contains 17 residues. The CDR3 region has the DNA TGTGCCAGCAGCTTAGGTGGCCCAAGAAGCTCTGGAAACACCATATATTTT. The encoded protein is CASSLGGPRSSGNTIYF.

The sample holds a few counts of this clonotype. The genes are TRBV3-1 and TRBJ2-2; the match to TRBD1 covers 8 bases. CDR1 is LGHDT and CDR2 is YNNKEL in the germline V gene (reference sequence). Losses at the gene ends were 1 base for V and 7 bases for J; bases not matched to a gene: 11. This CDR3 region has 17 residues. The CDR3 sequence is CASSQVGGQGDSGELFF. The DNA of the CDR3 is TGTGCCAGCAGCCAAGTGGGCGGACAGGGAGATAGCGGGGAGCTGTTTTTT.

This clonotype was detected only a few times. DNA of the CDR3: TGTGCCAGCAGCACGGGGTATAAGGTGAACACCGGGGAGCTGTTTTTT. It translates to CASSTGYKVNTGELFF. J is TRBJ2-2 and V is TRBV12-3 or TRBV12-4, with D perhaps matching TRBD2 (5 bases). V lost 6 bases, J lost 1 base, and 15 bases lay in between. The CDR3 covers 16 residues.

The gene calls are TRBV18 and TRBJ2-4; 7 nucleotides align to TRBD2. The junction had 7 bases not matched to a gene; V was cut back by 5 bases and J by 9 bases. Germline assignment: CDR1 KGHSH and CDR2 LQKENI. The CDR3 has 13 amino acids. In DNA, the CDR3 is TGTGCCAGCTCAACCGGACTAGTGGGCATTCAGTACTTC. Its protein is CASSTGLVGIQYF.

The rearrangement joins TRBV14 to TRBJ2-1; TRBD1 matches 11 bases. The trim removed 4 bases at V and 9 bases at J, leaving 8 bases unmatched. CDR3 size: 15 residues. The germline CDR1 and CDR2 sequences are SGHDN and FVKESK. The CDR3 is CASSLRTGGSGEQFF. The CDR3, as DNA: TGTGCCAGCAGCCTCAGGACAGGGGGCTCGGGTGAGCAGTTCTTC.

The J gene is TRBJ2-2, the V gene TRBV19, with 7 bases aligning to TRBD1. Germline V gene data show CDR1 as LNHDA and CDR2 as SQIVND (reference sequence). V dropped 6 bases and J dropped 1; count of bases not matched to a gene: 5. The CDR3 spans 15 residues. The CDR3 reads CASRIDRVNTGELFF. The CDR3 region has the DNA TGTGCCAGTAGGATTGACAGGGTGAACACCGGGGAGCTGTTTTTT.

The chain couples TRBV12-3 or TRBV12-4 to TRBJ2-1; D remains unclear. CDR3 length equals 10 residues. V lost 0 bases to trimming and J lost 10 bases, with 1 base between them. The CDR3: CASSLAEQFF. The CDR3 DNA reads TGTGCCAGCAGTTTAGCCGAGCAGTTCTTC.

Only a few counts were recorded for this clonotype. The V gene is TRBV5-1, the J gene TRBJ2-7; 7 bases map to TRBD1. The V gene's germline CDR1 is SGHRS and CDR2 YFSETQ. This CDR3 spans 13 amino acids. J lost 6 bases, V lost 2 bases, and 5 bases had no gene match. CDR3 region: CASSLRDRSEQYF. CDR3 nucleotides: TGCGCCAGCAGCTTAAGGGACAGATCCGAGCAGTACTTC. Supplemented by reference TRBV5-1 and TRBJ2-7, the full variable domain reads KAGVTQTPRYLIKTRGQQVTLSCSPISGHRSVSWYQQTPGQGLQFLFEYFSETQRNKGNFPGRFSGRQFSNSRSEMNVSTLELGDSALYLCASSLRDRSEQYFGPGTRLTVT.

The chain uses TRBV20-1 and TRBJ2-3; D ambiguous. Looked up from germline, CDR1 is DFQATT and CDR2 is SNEGSKA (reference sequence). The CDR3 has 14 amino acids. V was clipped by 1 base and J by 2 bases, with 10 bases between them. In DNA, the CDR3 is TGCAGTGCTAGAGCCCCCCTAGTCACAGATACGCAGTATTTT. It specifies CSARAPLVTDTQYF.

The V call is TRBV12-3 or TRBV12-4, the J call TRBJ2-3; D is possibly TRBD1 (6 bases). V was trimmed by 6 bases and J by 2 bases, leaving 12 bases between them. The CDR3 has 14 residues. The CDR3 bases are TGTGCCAGCAGACTCGGACAGCACACAGATACGCAGTATTTT. This sequence encodes CASRLGQHTDTQYF.

The chain recombines TRBV4-3 with TRBJ2-2; TRBD2 matches at 12 bases. The trim removed 3 bases at V and 7 bases at J, leaving 9 bases unmatched. The CDR3 runs 17 residues. Germline lookup yields CDR1 LGHNA and CDR2 YSLEER. The CDR3 nucleotides read TGCGCCAGCAGCCACCCACGGACTAGCGGGGTTGTCGGGGAGCTGTTTTTT. This gives the protein CASSHPRTSGVVGELFF.

This clonotype was seen only a few times. The gene calls are TRBV7-2 and TRBJ2-5; 9 bases line up with TRBD2. The length of the CDR3 is 16 residues. Trimming took 0 bases from V and 2 from J; bases not matched to a gene: 4. The germline V gene has CDR1 SGHTA and CDR2 FQGNSA. The CDR3 sequence is CASSLAATSGQETQYF. The CDR3 bases are TGTGCCAGCAGCTTAGCGGCTACTAGCGGGCAAGAGACCCAGTACTTC.

V usage is TRBV7-9 and J usage is TRBJ1-1; the match to TRBD1 covers 8 bases. With V trimmed by 5 bases and J by 3 bases, 5 bases remained unmatched. CDR3 length: 14 amino acids. Germline V lookup: CDR1 SEHNR, CDR2 FQNEAQ (reference sequence). CDR3 loop: CASSRQGSDTEAFF. The DNA for the CDR3 is TGTGCCAGCAGCCGACAGGGGAGTGACACTGAAGCTTTCTTT.

The chain combines TRBV9 with TRBJ1-2, with D hard to call. This CDR3 region has 13 residues. The germline CDR1 and CDR2 sequences are SGDLS and YYNGEE. The ends were cut back, 0 bases at V and 8 bases at J, with 11 bases in the middle. The chain's CDR3 is CASSVAGVGGYTF. The CDR3 DNA reads TGTGCCAGCAGCGTAGCTGGCGTCGGAGGCTACACCTTC.

This clonotype was seen a handful of times. The J gene is TRBJ1-5, the V gene TRBV20-1, with D maybe TRBD1 (5 bases). The length of the CDR3 is 13 residues. The germline V gene has CDR1 DFQATT and CDR2 SNEGSKA (reference sequence). Trimming left V 2 bases short and J 11 bases short, with 16 bases between. The CDR3 sequence is CSARRLSRGAQHF. As DNA, the CDR3 is TGCAGTGCTAGACGGCTCTCGCGGGGGGCCCAGCATTTT.